The 26 T cell receptor beta chains reported below all come from one sample, sequenced in a study of metastatic and nonmetastatic thyroid tumors. Patients underwent thyroid surgery, and none had received any treatment before it. TCRdb re-analyzed the PCR reads using MiXCR. Among more than 40,000 clones listed, around 28% were seen once. Sequencing input: blood. Receptors were obtained from a male donor with papillary thyroid cancer or a benign thyroid nodule (not recorded which). Some clones in this sample may be carry-over from other donors' samples.

This clone was seen at least ten times. Other DNA sequences in this specimen translate into the identical CDR3. The chain carries TRBV29-1 and TRBJ1-2; D possibly corresponds to TRBD1 (5 bases). Germline V CDR1 and CDR2: SQVTM, ANQGSEA. CDR3 length: 14 amino acids. The V and J ends lost 6 bases and 8 bases respectively, with 22 bases between them. CDR3 region: CSVKSGTGSGGYTF. DNA for the CDR3: TGCAGCGTCAAATCCGGGACGGGGAGCGGCGGCTACACCTTC.

The table lists this clone with many counts. This chain joins TRBV10-3 and TRBJ2-3, with unresolved D. There are 11 residues in the CDR3. V was cut by 4 bases and J by 6 bases, with 5 bases left in between. Germline V CDR1 and CDR2: ENHRY, SYGVKD. CDR3 residues: CAISGDDTQYF. The CDR3 DNA sequence: TGTGCCATCAGTGGCGACGATACGCAGTATTTT.

As to this clone: This likely comes from a read error, as the CDR3 has no conserved phenylalanine or tryptophan at its end. The DNA is left out, because the CDR3 cannot be placed on it with certainty; the CDR3 is given as TCRdb lists it. The chain has TRBV15 and TRBJ1-5; the table calls TRBD1, which could not be checked here. The CDR3 sequence runs 14 residues, both termini included. Germline V gene sequence: CDR1 LNHNV, CDR2 YYDKDF (reference sequence). The CDR3 loop reads CATSTGHGDQPHHL.

In the case of this clone: At one of its ends the junction is not consistent with the germline gene, which may arise from a read error. This chain uses TRBV28 with TRBJ2-1; D gene ambiguous. Looked up from germline, CDR1 is MDHEN and CDR2 is SYDVKM. The CDR3 runs 13 residues. The CDR3 is CSSRPPGPERQFF. Here the CDR3 DNA reads TGTTCCAGCAGACCGCCTGGGCCAGAGAGGCAGTTCTTC.

CDR3 sequence reads: CASSPPTVPNEQFF. Written as DNA, the CDR3 is TGTGCCAGCTCACCACCGACAGTTCCCAATGAGCAGTTCTTC. J is TRBJ2-1 and V is TRBV18; maybe TRBD1 (5 bases). Germline lookup yields CDR1 KGHSH and CDR2 LQKENI. V was cut by 0 bases and J by 6 bases, with 9 bases left in between. The CDR3 is 14 residues long.

This clone is termed medium-sized. The rearrangement uses TRBV6-2 or TRBV6-3 and TRBJ1-2; 7 nucleotides agree with TRBD1. V dropped 0 bases and J dropped 8; count of bases not matched to a gene: 3. Germline V gives CDR1 MNHEY, CDR2 SVGEGT. CDR3 length: 13 residues. CDR3 nucleotide sequence: TGTGCCAGCAGTTACTCGACAGGGACCGGCTACACCTTC. The encoded protein is CASSYSTGTGYTF.

A few counts support this clone. The chain links TRBV12-3 or TRBV12-4 to TRBJ2-1; perhaps TRBD1 as D (6 bases). This CDR3 spans 13 amino acids. V gave up 6 bases and J gave up 10 bases, with 16 bases separating them. The CDR3 here is CASSPHTGNEQFF. The DNA of the CDR3 is TGTGCCAGCAGCCCTCATACAGGGAACGAGCAGTTCTTC.

The CDR3 protein is CASSFGGEANYGYTF. CDR3 DNA sequence: TGTGCCAGCAGCTTCGGTGGGGAAGCTAACTATGGCTACACCTTC. V and J are TRBV7-2 and TRBJ1-2; D is unresolved. Per germline, CDR1 SGHTA and CDR2 FQGNSA. Trimming took 3 bases from V and 0 from J, leaving 11 bases between them. The CDR3 extends over 15 amino acids.

The V gene is TRBV6-1, the J gene TRBJ2-7; D is perhaps TRBD1 (6 bases). The CDR3 consists of 12 residues. V dropped 11 bases and J dropped 4 bases, with 15 bases sitting between them. Germline loops: CDR1 MNHNS, CDR2 SASEGT. CDR3 protein: CAGVQGVYEQYF. Here the CDR3 DNA reads TGTGCCGGGGTACAGGGCGTATACGAGCAGTACTTC.

This clone was seen ten or more times. The rearrangement joins TRBV10-3 to TRBJ2-1, with TRBD2 matching 11 bases. This CDR3 region has 17 residues. V was pared by 5 bases and J by 5 bases, with 11 bases of the junction left unmatched. Germline CDR1 reads ENHRY; CDR2 reads SYGVKD. Written as DNA, the CDR3 is TGTGCCATCAGTCAAAGAATGACTAGCGGGACCAACAATGAGCAGTTCTTC. Its protein is CAISQRMTSGTNNEQFF.

There are a few counts of this clone. The chain couples TRBV28 to TRBJ2-1, with 7 nucleotides matching TRBD2. With 8 bases clipped from V and 9 bases from J, the junction kept 7 bases outside the gene matches. CDR1 MDHEN and CDR2 SYDVKM come from the germline V gene. The CDR3 has 12 amino acids. For the CDR3, the DNA is TGTGCCAGCGGGAGGGCCTTCGGTGAGCAGTTCTTC. As protein: CASGRAFGEQFF.

There are many counts of this clone. This sequence joins TRBV2 and TRBJ1-2; D might be TRBD1 (5 bases). The CDR3 has 14 residues. The V end lost 8 bases, the J end lost 4 bases, and 17 bases lay between the germline ends. Germline-derived CDR1 and CDR2 are SNHLY and FYNNEI. The CDR3 region is CASVPVQDLYGYTF. CDR3 in DNA: TGTGCCAGCGTTCCCGTACAGGATCTCTATGGCTACACCTTC.

This clone has more than one count but fewer than ten. This chain connects TRBV15 to TRBJ2-3; 9 bases are shared with TRBD2. This CDR3 region has 15 residues. The germline V gene encodes CDR1 LNHNV and CDR2 YYDKDF (reference sequence). Germline trimming cut 1 base from V and 4 bases from J; bases unmatched to any gene: 3. CDR3 loop: CATSRVSGSPDTQYF. CDR3 sequence (DNA): TGTGCCACCAGCAGAGTTAGCGGGAGCCCAGATACGCAGTATTTT.

The chain combines TRBV9 with TRBJ2-7, with 7 bases that match TRBD2. CDR3 length: 16 residues. The junction had 14 bases not matched to a gene; V was cut back by 6 bases and J by 2 bases. CDR1 SGDLS and CDR2 YYNGEE come from the germline V gene. This CDR3 is CASISLPSGSTYEQYF. The DNA of the CDR3 is TGTGCCAGCATCTCCCTTCCTAGCGGTTCGACCTACGAGCAGTACTTC.

This clone was seen ten or more times. The gene calls are TRBV6-5 and TRBJ2-7; no firm D call. Germline CDR1 reads MNHEY; CDR2 reads SVGAGI. Trimming removed 0 bases at V and 3 bases at J, with 12 bases between. CDR3 length: 15 amino acids. CDR3 protein: CASSYSSHSNYEQYF. Here the CDR3 DNA reads TGTGCCAGCAGTTACTCGTCCCACAGCAACTACGAGCAGTACTTC.

This clone was seen ten or more times. The chain recombines TRBV29-1 with TRBJ2-6; no reliable D call. CDR1 and CDR2 (germline): SQVTM, ANQGSEA. CDR3 length equals 14 residues. The germline V and J ends were trimmed by 3 bases and 1 base, with 7 bases remaining between them. CDR3 DNA sequence: TGCAGCGTTGAGGGCGGTTCTGGGGCCAACGTCCTGACTTTC. It encodes CSVEGGSGANVLTF.

This clone is medium-sized within its sample. The chain combines TRBV5-1 with TRBJ1-3; D possibly corresponds to TRBD1 (6 bases). This CDR3 contains 14 residues. V was pared by 5 bases and J by 4 bases, with 13 bases between. Germline loops: CDR1 SGHRS, CDR2 YFSETQ. The CDR3, as DNA: TGCGCCAGCAGGGACGCAGGGGTCGGAAACACCATATATTTT. It codes for CASRDAGVGNTIYF.

This clone showed up many times. The chain carries TRBV7-2 and TRBJ2-7; TRBD1 agrees at 7 bases. Germline loops: CDR1 SGHTA, CDR2 FQGNSA. The CDR3 consists of 13 residues. With 5 bases clipped from V and 10 bases from J, the junction kept 11 bases outside the gene matches. In DNA, the CDR3 is TGTGCCAGCAGCATAACCGGGACAGTCGCCCAGTACTTC. Its protein product is CASSITGTVAQYF.

CDR3 sequence reads: CASRTGEVYEQYF. Here the CDR3 DNA reads TGTGCCTCCCGGACAGGGGAGGTCTACGAGCAGTACTTC. V is TRBV6-4 and J is TRBJ2-7; 9 positions match TRBD1. The length of the CDR3 is 13 residues. The germline CDR1 and CDR2 sequences are MRHNA and SNTAGT. The V gene end was trimmed by 11 bases and the J gene end by 3 bases; junction bases not matched to a gene: 8.

J is TRBJ2-7 and V is TRBV5-1, with 7 nucleotides matching TRBD2. Trimming took 4 bases from V and 0 from J; bases not matched to a gene: 7. Germline-derived CDR1 and CDR2 are SGHRS and YFSETQ. CDR3 length: 15 amino acids. The CDR3 sequence is CASSPQAGLSYEQYF. The CDR3, as DNA: TGCGCCAGCAGCCCCCAAGCGGGACTCTCCTACGAGCAGTACTTC.

The rearrangement joins TRBV20-1 to TRBJ2-7, with D possibly matching TRBD1 (6 bases). Germline V gene lookup returns CDR1 DFQATT and CDR2 SNEGSKA (reference sequence). The CDR3 spans 15 residues. Between the trimmed V and J ends, which lost 0 bases and 1 base, there was a span of 13 bases. CDR3 sequence (DNA): TGCAGTGCTAGAGATCTTACGGACAGTTCCTACGAGCAGTACTTC. It yields the protein CSARDLTDSSYEQYF.

The rearrangement links TRBV6-1 to TRBJ1-2, with 10 bases that match TRBD1. The trim removed 10 bases at V and 5 bases at J, leaving 10 bases unmatched. Germline V CDR1 and CDR2: MNHNS, SASEGT. The CDR3 extends over 14 amino acids. CDR3 residues: CAIEPWTGGYGYTF. The CDR3 bases are TGTGCCATCGAACCCTGGACAGGGGGATATGGCTACACCTTC.

This clone appeared once. The rearrangement joins TRBV4-1 to TRBJ2-3; D is ambiguous. The ends were cut back, 6 bases at V and 2 bases at J, with 15 bases in the middle. The CDR3 sequence is 15 residues long. Germline loops: CDR1 MGHRA, CDR2 YSYEKL. CDR3 coding DNA: TGCGCCAGCAGGTACATAGACTCTAACACAGATACGCAGTATTTT. It encodes CASRYIDSNTDTQYF.

This clone was seen more than once but under ten times. The chain is built from TRBV6-4 and TRBJ2-7, with D perhaps TRBD2 (6 bases). V lost 8 bases to trimming and J lost 1 base, with 15 bases between them. The CDR3 sequence is 14 residues long. CDR1 is MRHNA and CDR2 is SNTAGT in the germline V gene. The CDR3 spells CASQNPGLSYEQYF. The CDR3 region has the DNA TGTGCCAGCCAAAACCCGGGACTTTCCTACGAGCAGTACTTC.

The chain has TRBV28 and TRBJ2-1; D is undetermined. The CDR3 length is 13 residues. The germline V gene has CDR1 MDHEN and CDR2 SYDVKM. Trimming removed 7 bases at V and 6 bases at J, with 13 bases between. The DNA for the CDR3 is TGTGCCAGCAAAACCCACCCTTTCAATGAGCAGTTCTTC. This encodes CASKTHPFNEQFF.

The rearrangement joins TRBV20-1 to TRBJ2-7, with 11 bases aligning to TRBD2. The J segment lost 5 bases and the V segment lost 3 bases, leaving 9 bases of the junction unmatched. This CDR3 spans 15 amino acids. Germline CDR1 and CDR2: DFQATT and SNEGSKA (reference sequence). CDR3 region: CSARPALAGGDEQYF. The CDR3 DNA sequence: TGCAGTGCTAGGCCCGCCCTAGCGGGAGGTGACGAGCAGTACTTC.